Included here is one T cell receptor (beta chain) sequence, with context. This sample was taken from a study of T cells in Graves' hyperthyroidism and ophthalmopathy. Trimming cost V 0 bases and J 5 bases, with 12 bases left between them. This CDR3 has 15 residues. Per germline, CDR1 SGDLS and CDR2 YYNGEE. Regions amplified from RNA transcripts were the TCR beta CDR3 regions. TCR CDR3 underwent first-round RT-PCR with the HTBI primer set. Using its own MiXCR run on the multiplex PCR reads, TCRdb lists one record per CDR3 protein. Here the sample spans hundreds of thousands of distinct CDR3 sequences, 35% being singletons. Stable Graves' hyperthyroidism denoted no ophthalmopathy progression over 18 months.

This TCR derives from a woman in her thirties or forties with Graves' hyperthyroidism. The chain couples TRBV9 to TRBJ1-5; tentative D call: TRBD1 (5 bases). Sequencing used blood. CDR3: CASSVEGTGHQPQHF. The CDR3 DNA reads TGTGCCAGCAGCGTAGAGGGGACGGGGCATCAGCCCCAGCATTTT.